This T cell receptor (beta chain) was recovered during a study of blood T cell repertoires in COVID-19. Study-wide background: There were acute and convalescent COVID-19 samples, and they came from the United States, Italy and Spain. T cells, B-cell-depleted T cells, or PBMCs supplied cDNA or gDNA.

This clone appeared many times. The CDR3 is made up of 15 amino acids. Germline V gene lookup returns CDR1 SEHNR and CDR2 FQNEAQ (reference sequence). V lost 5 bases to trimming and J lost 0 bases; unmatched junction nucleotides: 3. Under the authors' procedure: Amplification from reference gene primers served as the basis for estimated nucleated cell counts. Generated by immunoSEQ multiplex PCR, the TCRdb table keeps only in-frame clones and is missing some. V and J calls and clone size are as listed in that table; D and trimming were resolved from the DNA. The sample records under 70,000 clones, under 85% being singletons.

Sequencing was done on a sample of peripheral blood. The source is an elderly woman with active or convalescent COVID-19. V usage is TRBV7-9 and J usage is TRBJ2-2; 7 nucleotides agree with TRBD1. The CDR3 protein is CASSRDRANTGELFF. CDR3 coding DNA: TGTGCCAGCAGCAGGGACAGAGCGAACACCGGGGAGCTGTTTTTT.